These T cell receptor beta chains were read from a single sample in a study of blood T cell repertoires in COVID-19. Produced via immunoSEQ multiplex PCR; TCRdb's table is partial and in-frame only. The profile shows about 220,000 clones, roughly four fifths of them singletons. The sequenced sample consisted of peripheral blood. Source of these receptors: a woman in her sixties or seventies with COVID-19, enrolled during active disease. Both conserved end residues are part of each CDR3. A D gene is named only where the DNA matches it firmly. Some rows have no size entry. The others give once, few or many, or a class for an expanded clone.

TRBV28	TRBJ1-2	.	.	CASSYPGYYGYTF	TGTGCCAGCAGTTATCCAGGATACTATGGCTACACCTTC
TRBV11-3	TRBJ1-1	.	.	CASSSDTNTEAFF	TGTGCCAGCAGCTCGGACACGAACACTGAAGCTTTCTTT
TRBV4-3	TRBJ2-3	TRBD1	.	CASSQTHHPGQLNTDTQYF	TGCGCCAGCAGCCAAACGCACCACCCGGGACAGCTCAACACAGATACGCAGTATTTT
TRBV7-2	TRBJ2-7	.	.	CASSLLGGNYEQYF	TGTGCCAGCAGCTTATTGGGGGGAAACTACGAGCAGTACTTC
TRBV12-3/TRBV12-4	TRBJ1-2	.	.	CASSFNGGEGYTF	TGTGCCAGCAGTTTCAACGGGGGGGAGGGTTACACCTTC
TRBV19	TRBJ1-2	TRBD1	.	CASSTGRTGNSGYTF	TGTGCCAGTAGTACGGGAAGGACAGGGAATAGTGGCTACACCTTC
TRBV4-3	TRBJ2-1	TRBD2	.	CASSRGLAAADEQFF	TGCGCCAGCAGCCGAGGACTAGCGGCCGCGGATGAGCAGTTCTTC
TRBV11-3	TRBJ2-1	.	.	CASSLGGIGNEQFF	TGTGCCAGCAGCTTAGGCGGGATCGGGAATGAGCAGTTCTTC
TRBV28	TRBJ1-3	TRBD1	.	CASSSTGAGNTIYF	TGTGCCAGCAGTTCGACAGGGGCTGGAAACACCATATATTTT
TRBV7-2	TRBJ2-3	TRBD1	.	CASSFHRDRAIDTQYF	TGTGCCAGCAGCTTTCACCGGGACAGGGCCATAGATACGCAGTATTTT
TRBV5-1	TRBJ2-1	TRBD1	.	CASSLTGGSYNEQFF	TGCGCCAGCAGCCTCACAGGGGGCTCCTACAATGAGCAGTTCTTC
TRBV13	TRBJ2-6	TRBD1	.	CASSLSPGGGGANVLTF	TGTGCCAGCAGCTTATCCCCAGGGGGCGGTGGGGCCAACGTCCTGACTTTC
TRBV19	TRBJ1-1	.	.	CASSAARYPNTEAFF	TGTGCCAGTAGTGCAGCGAGATATCCGAACACTGAAGCTTTCTTT
TRBV18	TRBJ1-1	TRBD1	.	CASSLLQGGDTEAFF	TGTGCCAGCTCCTTACTACAGGGGGGGGACACTGAAGCTTTCTTT
TRBV30	TRBJ2-7	TRBD1	once	CAWATGALSYEQYF	TGTGCCTGGGCGACAGGGGCCCTCTCCTACGAGCAGTACTTC
TRBV30	TRBJ1-1	.	.	CALERGREAFF	TGTGCATTGGAACGGGGGAGGGAAGCTTTCTTT
TRBV28	TRBJ2-2	TRBD1	.	CASSLLVRGTELFF	TGTGCCAGCAGTTTACTGGTCAGGGGGACGGAGCTGTTTTTT
TRBV19	TRBJ2-7	.	.	CASSRGSAYEQYF	TGTGCCAGTAGTCGAGGGAGTGCTTACGAGCAGTACTTC
TRBV18	TRBJ1-5	.	.	CASSPYAGDQPQHF	TGTGCCAGCTCACCTTATGCCGGGGATCAGCCCCAGCATTTT
TRBV18	TRBJ2-5	.	.	CASSPPGPAQETQYF	TGTGCCAGCTCACCACCGGGGCCGGCACAAGAGACCCAGTACTTC
TRBV6-5	TRBJ2-1	TRBD2	.	CASRATSGSGYEQFF	TGTGCCAGCAGGGCGACTAGCGGGAGCGGGTATGAGCAGTTCTTC
TRBV28	TRBJ1-1	TRBD1	once	CASRRGQWPEAFF	TGTGCCAGCCGTAGGGGGCAGTGGCCTGAAGCTTTCTTT
TRBV6-2/TRBV6-3	TRBJ1-1	TRBD1	.	CASSRPGTGSGEAFF	TGTGCCAGCAGTCGTCCCGGGACAGGGTCGGGGGAAGCTTTCTTT
TRBV5-5	TRBJ1-2	.	.	CASSFSGGDGYTF	TGTGCCAGCAGCTTTAGCGGGGGCGATGGCTACACCTTC
TRBV6-5	TRBJ2-7	TRBD2	.	CASRASGGFYEQYF	TGTGCCAGCAGGGCTAGCGGGGGATTCTACGAGCAGTACTTC
TRBV18	TRBJ2-5	.	.	CASSRESGEETQYF	TGTGCCAGCTCAAGGGAAAGCGGAGAAGAGACCCAGTACTTC
TRBV24-1	TRBJ1-5	.	.	CATSDMNKIGEPQHF	TGTGCCACCAGTGATATGAACAAGATCGGGGAGCCCCAGCATTTT
TRBV9	TRBJ1-3	TRBD1	.	CASSAGQGHTAGNTIYF	TGTGCCAGCAGCGCGGGACAGGGGCATACGGCTGGAAACACCATATATTTT
TRBV9	TRBJ2-7	.	.	CASSVSVSSYEQYF	TGTGCCAGCAGCGTCAGCGTGAGCTCCTACGAGCAGTACTTC
TRBV6-2/TRBV6-3	TRBJ2-3	TRBD1	.	CASSSGQGRADTQYF	TGTGCCAGCAGCTCCGGACAGGGAAGGGCAGATACGCAGTATTTT
TRBV7-9	TRBJ2-3	TRBD1	.	CASSPGTGLTDTQYF	TGTGCCAGCAGCCCCGGGACAGGGCTCACAGATACGCAGTATTTT
TRBV18	TRBJ1-1	TRBD1	.	CASSPLRDRETFF	TGTGCCAGCTCACCGTTGAGGGACAGGGAAACTTTCTTT
TRBV5-1	TRBJ1-5	.	.	CASSLTVNQPQHF	TGCGCCAGCAGCTTGACAGTCAATCAGCCCCAGCATTTT
TRBV7-2	TRBJ2-1	.	.	CASSKTEQQYKQFF	TGTGCCAGCAGCAAGACGGAGCAGCAGTATAAGCAGTTCTTC
TRBV7-2	TRBJ1-6	.	.	CASSFPRGLGSPLHF	TGTGCCAGCAGCTTCCCCAGGGGATTAGGGTCACCCCTCCACTTT
TRBV10-3	TRBJ2-2	TRBD1	.	CAISDSGTGTGVTGELFF	TGTGCCATCAGTGACTCGGGAACCGGGACAGGGGTCACCGGGGAGCTGTTTTTT
TRBV11-2	TRBJ2-7	.	.	CASRFTGAHEQYF	TGTGCCAGCCGTTTTACTGGGGCTCACGAGCAGTACTTC
TRBV24-1	TRBJ2-5	TRBD1	.	CATSARGGDQETQYF	TGTGCCACCAGCGCCCGAGGGGGCGACCAAGAGACCCAGTACTTC
TRBV7-6	TRBJ2-7	TRBD2	.	CASSPELAGVVYEQYF	TGTGCCAGCAGCCCCGAGCTAGCGGGAGTTGTCTACGAGCAGTACTTC
TRBV15	TRBJ2-1	TRBD2	.	CATSRGGRVRNEQFF	TGTGCCACCAGCCGTGGGGGGAGGGTGAGGAATGAGCAGTTCTTC
TRBV28	TRBJ2-7	.	.	CASRNRPREQYF	TGTGCCAGCAGAAACAGACCACGCGAGCAGTACTTC
TRBV24-1	TRBJ1-2	.	.	CATSIYGYTF	TGTGCCACCAGTATATATGGCTACACCTTC